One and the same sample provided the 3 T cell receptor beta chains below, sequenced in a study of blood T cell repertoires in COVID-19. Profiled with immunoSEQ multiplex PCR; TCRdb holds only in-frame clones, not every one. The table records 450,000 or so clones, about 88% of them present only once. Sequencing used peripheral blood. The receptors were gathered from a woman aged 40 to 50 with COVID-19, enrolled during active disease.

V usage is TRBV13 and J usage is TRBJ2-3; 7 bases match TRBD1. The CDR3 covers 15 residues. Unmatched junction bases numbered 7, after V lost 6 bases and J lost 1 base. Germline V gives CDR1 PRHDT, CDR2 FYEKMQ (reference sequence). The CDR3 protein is CASRETGSGTDTQYF. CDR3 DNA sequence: TGTGCCAGCAGGGAGACAGGGAGTGGCACAGATACGCAGTATTTT.

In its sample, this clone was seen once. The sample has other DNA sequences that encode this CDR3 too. This chain's CDR3 is CASSLSSGSYEQYF. Here the CDR3 DNA reads TGTGCCAGCAGTTTATCTAGCGGCTCCTACGAGCAGTACTTC. This sequence joins TRBV27 and TRBJ2-7, with TRBD2 as a possible D gene (6 bases). The ends were cut back, 0 bases at V and 0 bases at J, with 6 bases in the middle. The CDR3 loop spans 14 amino acids. Germline values: CDR1 MNHEY, CDR2 SMNVEV (reference sequence).

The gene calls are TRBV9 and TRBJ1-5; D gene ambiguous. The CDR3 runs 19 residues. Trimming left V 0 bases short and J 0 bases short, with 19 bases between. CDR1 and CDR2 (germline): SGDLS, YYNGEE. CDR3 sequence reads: CASSVGKWVLLHSNQPQHF. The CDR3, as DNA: TGTGCCAGCAGCGTAGGAAAATGGGTACTATTACATAGCAATCAGCCCCAGCATTTT.